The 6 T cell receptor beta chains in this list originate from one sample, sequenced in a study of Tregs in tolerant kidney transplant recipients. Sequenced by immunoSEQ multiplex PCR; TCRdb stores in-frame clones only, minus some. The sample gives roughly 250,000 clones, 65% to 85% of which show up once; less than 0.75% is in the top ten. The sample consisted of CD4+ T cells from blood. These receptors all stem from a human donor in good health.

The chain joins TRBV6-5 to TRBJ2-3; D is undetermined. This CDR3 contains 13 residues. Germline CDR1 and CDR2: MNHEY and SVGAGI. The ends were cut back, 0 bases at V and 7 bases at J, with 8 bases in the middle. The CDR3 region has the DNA TGTGCCAGCAGTTACTCCCCCACGAATACGCAGTATTTT. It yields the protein CASSYSPTNTQYF.

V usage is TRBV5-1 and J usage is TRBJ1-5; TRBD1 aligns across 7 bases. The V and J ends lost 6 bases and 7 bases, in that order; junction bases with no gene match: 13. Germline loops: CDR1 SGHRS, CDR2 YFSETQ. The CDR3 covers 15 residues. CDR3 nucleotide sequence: TGCGCCAGCAAGGTAGGCGACAGGGATGGGCAGCCCCAGCATTTT. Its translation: CASKVGDRDGQPQHF.

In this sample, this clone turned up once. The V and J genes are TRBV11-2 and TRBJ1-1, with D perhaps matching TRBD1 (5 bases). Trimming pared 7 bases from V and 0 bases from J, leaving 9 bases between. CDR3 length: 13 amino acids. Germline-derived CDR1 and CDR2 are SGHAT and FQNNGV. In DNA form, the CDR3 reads TGTGCCAGCAACACACAGGTGAACACTGAAGCTTTCTTT. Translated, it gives CASNTQVNTEAFF.

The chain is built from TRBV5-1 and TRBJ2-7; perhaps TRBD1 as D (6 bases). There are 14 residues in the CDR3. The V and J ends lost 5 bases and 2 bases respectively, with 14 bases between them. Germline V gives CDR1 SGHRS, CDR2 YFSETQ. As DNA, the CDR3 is TGCGCCAGCAGGTCCGGGACACCCACCTACGAGCAGTACTTC. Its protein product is CASRSGTPTYEQYF.

Here the CDR3 reads CASSQPGGAGRGWGYTF. The CDR3, as DNA: TGCGCCAGCAGCCAACCGGGGGGTGCAGGTCGCGGTTGGGGCTACACCTTC. The rearrangement links TRBV4-1 to TRBJ1-2; tentative D call: TRBD1 (5 bases). Trimming pared 2 bases from V and 8 bases from J, leaving 24 bases between. This CDR3 contains 17 residues. The germline gives CDR1 MGHRA, CDR2 YSYEKL.

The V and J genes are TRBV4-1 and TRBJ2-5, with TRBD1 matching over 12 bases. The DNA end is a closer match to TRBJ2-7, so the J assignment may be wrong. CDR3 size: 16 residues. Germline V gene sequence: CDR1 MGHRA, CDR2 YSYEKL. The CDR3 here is CASSQEGTGGSFEQYF. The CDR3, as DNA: TGCGCCAGCAGCCAAGAGGGGACAGGGGGCTCGTTCGAGCAGTACTTC.